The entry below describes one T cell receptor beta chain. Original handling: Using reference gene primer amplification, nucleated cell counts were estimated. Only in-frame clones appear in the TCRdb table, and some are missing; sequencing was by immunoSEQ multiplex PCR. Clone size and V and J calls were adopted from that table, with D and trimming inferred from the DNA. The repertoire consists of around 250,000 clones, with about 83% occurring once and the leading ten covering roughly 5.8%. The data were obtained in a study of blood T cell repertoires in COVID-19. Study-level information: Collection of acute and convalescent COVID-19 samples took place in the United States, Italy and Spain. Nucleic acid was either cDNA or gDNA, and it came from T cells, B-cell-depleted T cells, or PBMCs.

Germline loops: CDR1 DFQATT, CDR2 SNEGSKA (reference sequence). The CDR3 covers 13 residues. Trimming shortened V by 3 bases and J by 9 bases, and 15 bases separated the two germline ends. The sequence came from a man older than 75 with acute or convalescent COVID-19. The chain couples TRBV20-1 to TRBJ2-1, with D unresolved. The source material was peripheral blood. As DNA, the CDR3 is TGCAGTGCTAGTCTGCTCCTTTCGGGTGAGCAGTTCTTC. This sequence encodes CSASLLLSGEQFF.